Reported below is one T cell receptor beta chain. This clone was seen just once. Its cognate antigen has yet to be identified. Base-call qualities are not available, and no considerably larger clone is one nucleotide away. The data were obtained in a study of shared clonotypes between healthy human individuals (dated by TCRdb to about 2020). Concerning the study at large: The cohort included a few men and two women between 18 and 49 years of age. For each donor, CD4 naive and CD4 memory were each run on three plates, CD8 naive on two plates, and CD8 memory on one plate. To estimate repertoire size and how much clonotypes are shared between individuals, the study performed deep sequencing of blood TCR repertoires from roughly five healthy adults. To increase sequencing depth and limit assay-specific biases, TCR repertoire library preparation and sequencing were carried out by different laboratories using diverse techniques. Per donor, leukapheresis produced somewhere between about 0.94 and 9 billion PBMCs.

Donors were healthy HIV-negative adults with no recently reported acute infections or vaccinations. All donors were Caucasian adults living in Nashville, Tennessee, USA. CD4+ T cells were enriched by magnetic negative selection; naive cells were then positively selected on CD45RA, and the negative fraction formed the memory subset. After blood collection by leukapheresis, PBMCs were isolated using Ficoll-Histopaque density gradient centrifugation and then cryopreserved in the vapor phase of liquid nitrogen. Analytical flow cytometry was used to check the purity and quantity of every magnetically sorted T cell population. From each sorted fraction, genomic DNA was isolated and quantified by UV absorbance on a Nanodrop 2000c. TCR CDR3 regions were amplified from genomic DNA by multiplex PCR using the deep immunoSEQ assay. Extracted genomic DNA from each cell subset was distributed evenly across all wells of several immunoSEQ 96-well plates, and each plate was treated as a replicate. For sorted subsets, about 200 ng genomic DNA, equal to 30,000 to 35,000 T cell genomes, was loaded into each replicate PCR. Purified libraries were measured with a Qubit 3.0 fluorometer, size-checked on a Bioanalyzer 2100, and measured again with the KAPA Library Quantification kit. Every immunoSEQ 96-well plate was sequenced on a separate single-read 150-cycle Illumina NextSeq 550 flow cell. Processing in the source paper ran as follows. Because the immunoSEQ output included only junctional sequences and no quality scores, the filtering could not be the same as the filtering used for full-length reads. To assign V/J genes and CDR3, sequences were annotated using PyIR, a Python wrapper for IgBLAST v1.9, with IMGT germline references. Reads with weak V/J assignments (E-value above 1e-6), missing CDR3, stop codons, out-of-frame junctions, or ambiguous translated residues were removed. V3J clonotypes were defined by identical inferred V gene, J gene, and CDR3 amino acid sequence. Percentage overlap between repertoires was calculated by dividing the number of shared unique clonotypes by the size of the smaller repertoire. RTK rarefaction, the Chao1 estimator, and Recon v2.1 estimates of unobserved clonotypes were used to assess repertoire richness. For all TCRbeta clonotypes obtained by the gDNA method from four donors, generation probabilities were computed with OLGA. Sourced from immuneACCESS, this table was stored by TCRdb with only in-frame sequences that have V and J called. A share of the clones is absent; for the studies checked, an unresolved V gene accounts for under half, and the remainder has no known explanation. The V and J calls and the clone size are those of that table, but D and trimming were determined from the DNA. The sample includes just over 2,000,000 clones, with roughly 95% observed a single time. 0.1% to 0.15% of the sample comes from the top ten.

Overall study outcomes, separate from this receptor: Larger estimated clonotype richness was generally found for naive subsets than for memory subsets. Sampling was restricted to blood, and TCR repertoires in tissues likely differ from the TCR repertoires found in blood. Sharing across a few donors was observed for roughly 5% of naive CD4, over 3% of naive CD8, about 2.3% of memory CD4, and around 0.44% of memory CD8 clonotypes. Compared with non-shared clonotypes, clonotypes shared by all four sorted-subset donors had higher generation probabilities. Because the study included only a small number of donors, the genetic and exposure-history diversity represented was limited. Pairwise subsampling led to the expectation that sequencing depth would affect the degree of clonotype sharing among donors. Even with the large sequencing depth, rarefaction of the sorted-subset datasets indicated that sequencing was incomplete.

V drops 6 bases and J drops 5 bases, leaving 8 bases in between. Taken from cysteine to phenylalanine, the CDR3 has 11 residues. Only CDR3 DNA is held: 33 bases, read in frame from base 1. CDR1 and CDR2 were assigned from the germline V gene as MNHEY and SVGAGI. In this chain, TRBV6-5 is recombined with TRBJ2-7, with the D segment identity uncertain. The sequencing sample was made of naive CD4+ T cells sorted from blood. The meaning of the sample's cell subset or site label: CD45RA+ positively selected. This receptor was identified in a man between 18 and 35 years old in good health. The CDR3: CASRRYDEQYF. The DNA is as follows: TGTGCCAGCAGACGATACGACGAGCAGTACTTC.